This TCR beta chain was identified in a study of shared clonotypes between healthy human individuals. CD45RO-negative CD8 cells positively selected for CCR7 made up the naive population, which excluded terminally differentiated effector memory CD45RA+ cells. Sequencing was performed with immunoSEQ multiplex PCR; in TCRdb, only in-frame clones are kept and a portion is missing. The table lists about 2.2 million clones, just over 90% of them singletons. Input material: naive CD8+ T cells from PBMCs. This TCR was recovered from a man aged 18 to 29 in good health. Some clones in this sample may be carry-over from other donors' samples.

The CDR3 DNA sequence: TGTGCCAGCAGTCCGCGGACCAGATATGAGCAGTTCTTC. Translating gives CASSPRTRYEQFF. J is TRBJ2-1 and V is TRBV27; no clear D. V lost 5 bases and J lost 8, with 13 bases in between. The CDR3 has 13 residues. Germline CDR1 and CDR2: MNHEY and SMNVEV (reference sequence).